This T cell receptor (beta chain) was profiled in a study of T cells expressing NK-cell markers. Overall study context: HCMV seropositivity marked most of the eight sequenced donors; one was seronegative. Study outcomes and limitations: Four donors showed these clonotypes also leading the CD3+CD56-NKG2C+ fraction.

As regards this clonotype: The antigen is not known.

TCR beta libraries carry UMIs added by 5'RACE template switching. TCRdb re-called the 5' RACE reads; one entry per CDR3 protein, DNA not given. Seen in this sample are about 260,000 distinct CDR3 sequences; the ten most common clones hold 0.39%. Germline V lookup: CDR1 MNHEY, CDR2 SMNVEV (reference sequence). This CDR3 has 15 amino acids. V gene TRBV27 combines with J gene TRBJ2-7; no DNA is available, so the TRBD1 call from TCRdb remains unchecked. The TCR originated in a man younger than 35 in good health. The sample taken for sequencing was blood T cells: a sorted CD56 or NKG2C T cell subset, CD4+ or CD8+ T cells, or bulk PBMC T cells (not recorded which). The CDR3 protein is CASSVSGTGYYEQYF.